The 29 T cell receptor beta chains reported below all come from one sample, sequenced in a study of OX40 agonist ivuxolimab in advanced cancers. Some clones are missing from TCRdb's copy, which holds only in-frame ones; the method was immunoSEQ multiplex PCR. The sample consists of around 70,000 clones, approximately 80% of them appearing once. This sample comprised CD4+ or CD8+ T cells sorted from blood, obtained in a trial of the OX40 agonist ivuxolimab. These receptor sequences come from an adult with an advanced solid tumor such as melanoma, head and neck, liver or kidney cancer.

V gene TRBV7-6 combines with J gene TRBJ2-7; 7 positions match TRBD2. The J segment lost 7 bases and the V segment lost 4 bases, leaving 13 bases of the junction unmatched. CDR1 and CDR2 from the germline V gene are SGHVS and FNYEAQ. The CDR3 length is 15 residues. CDR3 region: CASSSPSSGKVEQYF. CDR3 bases: TGTGCCAGCAGCTCCCCGTCTAGCGGTAAGGTTGAGCAGTACTTC.

The chain has TRBV5-1 and TRBJ2-2, with 10 bases fitting TRBD1. J lost 5 bases, V lost 4 bases, and 5 bases had no gene match. The CDR3 length is 15 residues. Germline CDR1 and CDR2: SGHRS and YFSETQ. The CDR3 spells CASSPWTGGTGELFF. The DNA for the CDR3 is TGCGCCAGCAGCCCTTGGACAGGGGGAACCGGGGAGCTGTTTTTT.

Only one count was recorded for this clone. The chain links TRBV4-2 to TRBJ2-3; TRBD2 aligns across 12 bases. The germline gives CDR1 LGHNA, CDR2 YNFKEQ. Trimming took 0 bases from V and 4 from J; bases not matched to a gene: 8. The length of the CDR3 is 18 residues. CDR3 DNA sequence: TGTGCCAGCAGCCAAGATGAGGCTAGCGGGGGGGCACCAGATACGCAGTATTTT. Protein product: CASSQDEASGGAPDTQYF.

This clone was detected only a few times. This chain links TRBV27 with TRBJ2-7; 9 bases are a match to TRBD2. The CDR3 sequence is 17 residues long. Germline trimming cut 4 bases from V and 0 bases from J; bases unmatched to any gene: 10. Germline CDR1 MNHEY, CDR2 SMNVEV (reference sequence). The chain's CDR3 is CASSSVPGLADSYEQYF. Written as DNA, the CDR3 is TGTGCCAGCAGTTCAGTCCCGGGACTAGCCGACTCCTACGAGCAGTACTTC.

V is TRBV5-6 and J is TRBJ1-3; perhaps TRBD1 as D (5 bases). V was clipped by 0 bases and J by 6 bases, with 16 bases between them. Germline CDR1 and CDR2: SGHDT and YYEEEE. This CDR3 has 16 residues. The CDR3 region is CASSLVGELSKNTIYF. In DNA form, the CDR3 reads TGTGCCAGCAGCTTGGTGGGGGAGCTCTCTAAAAACACCATATATTTT.

This clone appeared once. V usage is TRBV9 and J usage is TRBJ2-1; the D gene is possibly TRBD2 (5 bases). Looked up from germline, CDR1 is SGDLS and CDR2 is YYNGEE. This CDR3 is 14 amino acids long. V was shortened by 0 bases and J by 10 bases, with 14 bases between the two germline ends. Here the CDR3 DNA reads TGTGCCAGCAGCGTAGCTACAGAGGGATGGGAGCAGTTCTTC. This encodes CASSVATEGWEQFF.

V gene TRBV2 combines with J gene TRBJ2-1; the match to TRBD1 covers 7 bases. The CDR3 covers 15 residues. CDR1 and CDR2 from the germline V gene are SNHLY and FYNNEI. The V gene end was trimmed by 1 base and the J gene end by 3 bases; junction bases not matched to a gene: 3. The CDR3 loop reads CASSEEGQYYNEQFF. In nucleotides, the CDR3 is TGTGCCAGCAGTGAAGAGGGACAGTACTACAATGAGCAGTTCTTC. Supplemented by reference TRBV2 and TRBJ2-1, the full variable domain reads EPEVTQTPSHQVTQMGQEVILRCVPISNHLYFYWYRQILGQKVEFLVSFYNNEISEKSEIFDDQFSVERPDGSNFTLKIRSTKLEDSAMYFCASSEEGQYYNEQFFGPGTRLTVL.

The rearrangement links TRBV5-1 to TRBJ1-1, with D perhaps TRBD1 (5 bases). Trimming left V 2 bases short and J 3 bases short, with 11 bases between. This CDR3 has 14 amino acids. Germline CDR1 and CDR2: SGHRS and YFSETQ. The CDR3 here is CASSFGGWDTEAFF. The DNA of the CDR3 is TGCGCCAGCAGCTTCGGGGGTTGGGACACTGAAGCTTTCTTT.

The genes are TRBV4-2 and TRBJ1-2, with 11 positions matching TRBD1. J was trimmed by 7 bases and V by 4 bases; bases with no gene match: 8. The CDR3 has 15 amino acids. Germline lookup yields CDR1 LGHNA and CDR2 YNFKEQ. CDR3 sequence (DNA): TGTGCCAGCAGCCCCCCGGACAGGGGGCTGGGTGGCTACACCTTC. It specifies CASSPPDRGLGGYTF.

This chain joins TRBV2 and TRBJ2-7, with 8 bases fitting TRBD1. This CDR3 spans 13 amino acids. V lost 7 bases to trimming and J lost 2 bases; unmatched junction nucleotides: 4. The germline CDR1 and CDR2 sequences are SNHLY and FYNNEI. The chain's CDR3 is CASKETGAYEQYF. The DNA of the CDR3 is TGTGCCAGCAAAGAGACAGGGGCCTACGAGCAGTACTTC.

The chain recombines TRBV18 with TRBJ2-1; D might be TRBD2 (5 bases). The CDR3 is 14 amino acids. Germline V gene data show CDR1 as KGHSH and CDR2 as LQKENI. Trimming took off 0 bases at V and 9 bases at J, with 12 bases between the two ends. This CDR3 reads CASSPPSRRGEQFF. In DNA form, the CDR3 reads TGTGCCAGCTCACCACCGAGTCGCCGGGGTGAGCAGTTCTTC.

The CDR3 region is CASSSLGGSETQYF. CDR3 nucleotides: TGTGCCAGCAGTTCCTTGGGGGGTAGCGAGACCCAGTACTTC. The chain links TRBV6-5 to TRBJ2-5, with D possibly TRBD2 on 6 matching bases. V lost 4 bases and J 5 bases, leaving 14 bases between the germline ends. There are 14 residues in the CDR3. Germline V lookup: CDR1 MNHEY, CDR2 SVGAGI.

The gene calls are TRBV7-2 and TRBJ1-6; possible D gene TRBD1, 6 bases. The germline V gene encodes CDR1 SGHTA and CDR2 FQGNSA. Trimming took 4 bases from V and 10 from J, leaving 17 bases between them. The CDR3 sequence is 15 residues long. The CDR3 nucleotides read TGTGCCAGCAGCTCACAAACAGGGTCGGGCTCACCCCTCCACTTT. It yields the protein CASSSQTGSGSPLHF. The full variable domain, with the rest looked up from reference TRBV7-2 and TRBJ1-6, is GAGVSQSPSNKVTEKGKDVELRCDPISGHTALYWYRQSLGQGLEFLIYFQGNSAPDKSGLPSDRFSAERTGGSVSTLTIQRTQQEDSAVYLCASSSQTGSGSPLHFGNGTRLTVT.

The chain has TRBV28 and TRBJ1-1; 7 bases map to TRBD1. This CDR3 comprises 15 residues. Germline V gene sequence: CDR1 MDHEN, CDR2 SYDVKM. The V gene end was trimmed by 3 bases and the J gene end by 2 bases; junction bases not matched to a gene: 6. The CDR3 sequence is CASSFRGGRNTEAFF. CDR3 coding DNA: TGTGCCAGCAGTTTCAGGGGGGGGAGAAACACTGAAGCTTTCTTT.

CDR3: CASTPGWVVPEAFF. The CDR3 DNA follows: TGTGCCAGTACCCCAGGGTGGGTAGTCCCTGAAGCTTTCTTT. The J gene is TRBJ1-1, the V gene TRBV19, with D possibly being TRBD1 (5 bases). The germline CDR1 and CDR2 sequences are LNHDA and SQIVND (reference sequence). Between the trimmed V and J ends, which lost 7 bases and 6 bases, there was a span of 18 bases. This CDR3 has 14 amino acids.

The J gene is TRBJ1-5, the V gene TRBV7-2; the match to TRBD1 covers 11 bases. The CDR3 spans 16 residues. Trimming at V came to 3 bases and at J to 1 base, leaving 2 bases not matched to a gene. The germline V gene encodes CDR1 SGHTA and CDR2 FQGNSA. CDR3 residues: CASSFRTGGSNQPQHF. The CDR3 bases are TGTGCCAGCAGCTTTCGGACAGGGGGCAGCAATCAGCCCCAGCATTTT.

The chain joins TRBV10-3 to TRBJ2-5; D gene uncertain. V lost 7 bases and J lost 1, with 7 bases in between. Germline assignment: CDR1 ENHRY and CDR2 SYGVKD. The CDR3 is 12 amino acids. DNA of the CDR3: TGTGCCATCAAGACACTCCAAGAGACCCAGTACTTC. Its translation: CAIKTLQETQYF.

The chain uses TRBV5-1 and TRBJ2-7, with D possibly TRBD2 on 6 matching bases. The CDR3 totals 14 residues. Germline V CDR1 and CDR2: SGHRS, YFSETQ. Trimming cost V 0 bases and J 0 bases, with 7 bases left between them. The CDR3 coding sequence is TGCGCCAGCAGCTTGGGCGGGGACTCCTACGAGCAGTACTTC. Its translation is CASSLGGDSYEQYF.

The J gene is TRBJ2-3, the V gene TRBV19; 9 positions match TRBD2. This CDR3 region has 14 residues. The germline V gene has CDR1 LNHDA and CDR2 SQIVND (reference sequence). J lost 3 bases, V lost 7 bases, and 5 bases had no gene match. For the CDR3, the DNA is TGTGCCAGTACGAGCGGGGGGTATACAGATACGCAGTATTTT. Translation gives CASTSGGYTDTQYF.

This clone has a single count. This rearrangement joins TRBV30 to TRBJ1-3; D gene ambiguous. V shed 2 bases and J shed 8 bases, with 13 bases lying between them. CDR1 and CDR2 from the germline V gene are GTSNPN and SVGIG (reference sequence). The CDR3 covers 13 residues. This CDR3 is CAWSPWGVDTIYF. CDR3 in DNA: TGTGCCTGGAGTCCCTGGGGTGTAGACACCATATATTTT.

The chain joins TRBV27 to TRBJ2-3, with TRBD2 matching over 12 bases. Unmatched junction bases numbered 7, after V lost 4 bases and J lost 5 bases. Germline values: CDR1 MNHEY, CDR2 SMNVEV (reference sequence). This CDR3 is built from 16 residues. The CDR3, as DNA: TGTGCCAGCAGTTCCCGACTAGCGGGAGAGGTAGATACGCAGTATTTT. Translation: CASSSRLAGEVDTQYF.

This rearrangement joins TRBV19 to TRBJ1-4, with TRBD1 matching 8 bases. Germline CDR1 LNHDA, CDR2 SQIVND (reference sequence). Losses at the gene ends were 3 bases for V and 7 bases for J; bases not matched to a gene: 4. This CDR3 contains 14 residues. The CDR3 coding sequence is TGTGCCAGTAGTATTTCGCAGGGGGCTGAAAAACTGTTTTTT. Translated: CASSISQGAEKLFF. The complete variable domain, with remaining parts taken from reference TRBV19 and TRBJ1-4, reads DGGITQSPKYLFRKEGQNVTLSCEQNLNHDAMYWYRQDPGQGLRLIYYSQIVNDFQKGDIAEGYSVSREKKESFPLTVTSAQKNPTAFYLCASSISQGAEKLFFGSGTQLSVL.

V and J are TRBV7-9 and TRBJ2-2; 12 bases fit TRBD2. The J segment lost 6 bases and the V segment lost 5 bases, leaving 7 bases of the junction unmatched. CDR3 length: 16 amino acids. CDR1 is SEHNR and CDR2 is FQNEAQ in the germline V gene (reference sequence). The CDR3 bases are TGTGCCAGCAGCCCCCCTAGCGGGAGGGCTTCCGGGGAGCTGTTTTTT. This gives the protein CASSPPSGRASGELFF.

This chain links TRBV19 with TRBJ2-5, with D tentatively TRBD2 (5 bases). The ends were cut back, 3 bases at V and 3 bases at J, with 11 bases in the middle. Looked up from germline, CDR1 is LNHDA and CDR2 is SQIVND (reference sequence). The CDR3 totals 14 residues. The CDR3 sequence is CASSMTLGEETQYF. As DNA, the CDR3 is TGTGCCAGTAGTATGACCCTCGGGGAAGAGACCCAGTACTTC.

The CDR3 region is CASSSGGIRPQHF. In nucleotides, the CDR3 is TGTGCCAGCAGTTCAGGGGGAATTAGGCCCCAGCATTTT. The chain employs TRBV28 and TRBJ1-5; the match to TRBD1 covers 7 bases. CDR3 size: 13 residues. V shed 4 bases and J 9 bases; nucleotides not matched to a gene: 6. Germline CDR1 MDHEN, CDR2 SYDVKM.

This clone was counted between two and nine times. This chain links TRBV6-5 with TRBJ1-1, with 10 bases identical to TRBD1. The junction had 4 bases not matched to a gene; V was cut back by 6 bases and J by 0 bases. The CDR3 is 15 residues long. The germline V gene encodes CDR1 MNHEY and CDR2 SVGAGI. This CDR3 reads CASRSGTGVNTEAFF. The CDR3 nucleotides are TGTGCCAGCAGGTCCGGGACAGGGGTGAACACTGAAGCTTTCTTT.

This clone was counted once. The rearrangement links TRBV6-1 to TRBJ2-7; 10 bases agree with TRBD1. Germline CDR1 and CDR2: MNHNS and SASEGT. The CDR3 totals 13 residues. Trimming at V came to 11 bases and at J to 5 bases, leaving 9 bases not matched to a gene. This CDR3 is CAGWDRGMDEQYF. The CDR3 DNA follows: TGTGCCGGCTGGGACAGGGGTATGGACGAGCAGTACTTC.

This rearrangement joins TRBV12-2 to TRBJ1-2; the table names TRBD1, a call not compared with the DNA. TRBV12-2 is marked as a pseudogene. This CDR3 has 10 residues. The DNA for the CDR3 is TGTGCAATCAACAGGGGGGGCTACACCTTC. Protein product: CAINRGGYTF.

DNA for the CDR3: TGTGCCTCCTCTGGCGCAGGGGAGATCCATGAGCAGTTCTTC. Its translation is CASSGAGEIHEQFF. The chain recombines TRBV28 with TRBJ2-1, with a possible D match to TRBD1 (6 bases). V was pared by 11 bases and J by 8 bases, with 22 bases between. The CDR3 sequence is 14 residues long. The germline V gene has CDR1 MDHEN and CDR2 SYDVKM. The full variable domain, its missing parts supplied by reference TRBV28 and TRBJ2-1, is DVKVTQSSRYLVKRTGEKVFLECVQDMDHENMFWYRQDPGLGLRLIYFSYDVKMKEKGDIPEGYSVSREKKERFSLILESASTNQTSMYLCASSGAGEIHEQFFGPGTRLTVL.